The 14 T cell receptor beta chains presented below share a single source sample, sequenced in a study of shared clonotypes between healthy human individuals. Data came from immunoSEQ multiplex PCR; TCRdb stores just in-frame clones and leaves some out. Of roughly 2,000,000 clones in the sample, about 94% were seen once. Terminally differentiated effector memory CD45RA+ cells were left out of the naive CD8 fraction, which was CD45RO-negative and positively selected for CCR7. Source material: naive CD8+ T cells sorted from blood. The receptors here all came from a man aged 18 to 30 in good health.

The chain employs TRBV2 and TRBJ2-7, with a possible D match to TRBD1 (5 bases). V lost 3 bases to trimming and J lost 6 bases, with 9 bases between them. Germline V gives CDR1 SNHLY, CDR2 FYNNEI. The CDR3 has 12 amino acids. CDR3: CASSEGQTEQYF. Here the CDR3 DNA reads TGTGCCAGCAGTGAGGGGCAGACCGAGCAGTACTTC. The full variable domain, with the rest looked up from reference TRBV2 and TRBJ2-7, is EPEVTQTPSHQVTQMGQEVILRCVPISNHLYFYWYRQILGQKVEFLVSFYNNEISEKSEIFDDQFSVERPDGSNFTLKIRSTKLEDSAMYFCASSEGQTEQYFGPGTRLTVT.

This chain connects TRBV2 to TRBJ2-7; D might be TRBD1 (5 bases). This CDR3 is built from 14 residues. V was cut by 2 bases and J by 2 bases, with 10 bases left in between. CDR1 and CDR2 from the germline V gene are SNHLY and FYNNEI. The CDR3 DNA follows: TGTGCCAGCAGTGAAATACAGGAGACCTACGAGCAGTACTTC. Protein: CASSEIQETYEQYF.

The rearrangement joins TRBV10-2 to TRBJ1-1, with D uncertain. Trimming cost V 2 bases and J 6 bases, with 13 bases left between them. CDR1 is WSHSY and CDR2 is SAAADI in the germline V gene. This CDR3 has 14 amino acids. The CDR3, as DNA: TGCGCCAGCAGTGAGAACTCCCCGTTGGCTGAAGCTTTCTTT. Translated: CASSENSPLAEAFF.

This chain links TRBV4-1 with TRBJ2-3, with TRBD2 identical over 11 bases. CDR1 MGHRA and CDR2 YSYEKL come from the germline V gene. Germline trimming cut 1 base from V and 0 bases from J; bases unmatched to any gene: 6. The CDR3 has 18 amino acids. This CDR3 is CASSQVGLAEASTDTQYF. CDR3 bases: TGCGCCAGCAGCCAAGTGGGACTAGCGGAAGCTAGCACAGATACGCAGTATTTT.

The genes are TRBV4-1 and TRBJ2-7, with TRBD1 matching over 9 bases. This CDR3 has 15 amino acids. Looked up from germline, CDR1 is MGHRA and CDR2 is YSYEKL. Trimming cost V 0 bases and J 5 bases; bases outside gene matches: 5. The CDR3 nucleotides read TGCGCCAGCAGCCAAGAGACAGGGGGGACGGACGAGCAGTACTTC. It encodes CASSQETGGTDEQYF.

This clone was seen only once. CDR3 residues: CASSSEDGSNEKLFF. The CDR3 DNA sequence: TGTGCCAGCAGCTCCGAGGACGGATCAAATGAAAAACTGTTTTTT. The V and J genes are TRBV5-5 and TRBJ1-4; no clear D gene. CDR1 is SGHKS and CDR2 is YYEKEE in the germline V gene (reference sequence). V was shortened by 3 bases and J by 5 bases, with 14 bases between the two germline ends. The CDR3 consists of 15 residues.

This clone was counted once. This sequence joins TRBV11-3 and TRBJ2-1, with D possibly TRBD1 on 6 matching bases. Germline CDR1 SGHNT, CDR2 YENEEA. There are 16 residues in the CDR3. V was trimmed by 6 bases and J by 3 bases, leaving 18 bases between them. The CDR3 sequence is CASSSGAKGDYNEQFF. The CDR3 DNA is TGTGCCAGCAGTTCAGGGGCTAAGGGAGACTACAATGAGCAGTTCTTC.

This clone was recorded only once. CDR3 sequence (DNA): TGTGCCAGCACCTACACCGGGGAGCTGTTTTTT. Translated: CASTYTGELFF. The V and J genes are TRBV6-5 and TRBJ2-2; no definite D call. This CDR3 has 11 amino acids. Deletions cut 7 bases from V and 3 bases from J, with 3 bases between. Germline CDR1 MNHEY, CDR2 SVGAGI.

The genes are TRBV9 and TRBJ2-1; D is ambiguous. Trimming cost V 3 bases and J 10 bases, with 11 bases left between them. The CDR3 extends over 12 amino acids. Germline CDR1 SGDLS, CDR2 YYNGEE. CDR3 nucleotides: TGTGCCAGCAGCGGGAGTTCGGCAGAGCAGTTCTTC. It translates to CASSGSSAEQFF.

Comment on this clone: A much larger clone lies one base from this, so it may be a read error. The CDR3 spells CASSLLNTEAFF. CDR3 nucleotides: TGTGCCAGCAGCTTACTGAACACTGAAGCTTTCTTT. The chain couples TRBV7-2 to TRBJ1-1; D is unresolved. Trimming stripped 2 bases from V and 0 bases from J, with 1 base between. CDR3 length: 12 residues. Germline V gene sequence: CDR1 SGHTA, CDR2 FQGNSA.

V is TRBV4-3 and J is TRBJ2-1; D possibly matches TRBD1 or TRBD2 (6 bases each). V lost 0 bases and J lost 6, with 15 bases in between. Germline V gene lookup returns CDR1 LGHNA and CDR2 YSLEER. The CDR3 sequence is 16 residues long. The CDR3, as DNA: TGCGCCAGCAGCCAAGATCTTTACCGGGGGCGCAATGAGCAGTTCTTC. Translating it yields CASSQDLYRGRNEQFF.

The chain couples TRBV9 to TRBJ2-6; D is uncertain. This CDR3 contains 14 residues. Trimming cost V 1 base and J 3 bases, with 5 bases left between them. Germline V CDR1 and CDR2: SGDLS, YYNGEE. This chain's CDR3 is CASSVSGGANVLTF. In DNA form, the CDR3 reads TGTGCCAGCAGCGTATCCGGTGGGGCCAACGTCCTGACTTTC.

The gene calls are TRBV28 and TRBJ1-2; the D gene is possibly TRBD1 (6 bases). The V end lost 1 base, the J end lost 6 bases, and 12 bases lay between the germline ends. CDR3 length: 14 amino acids. Germline V CDR1 and CDR2: MDHEN, SYDVKM. CDR3: CASSLSGGGDGYTF. The DNA of the CDR3 is TGTGCCAGCAGTTTATCGGGGGGCGGGGATGGCTACACCTTC.

V and J are TRBV7-2 and TRBJ2-7; D is possibly TRBD2 (5 bases). Germline V gene sequence: CDR1 SGHTA, CDR2 FQGNSA. V was trimmed by 2 bases and J by 3 bases, leaving 14 bases between them. This CDR3 is 15 amino acids long. This CDR3 reads CASSLLRRGNYEQYF. The CDR3 nucleotides read TGTGCCAGCAGCTTACTACGCCGGGGTAACTACGAGCAGTACTTC.